A selection of T cell receptor beta chains follows, all from one sample in a study of blood T cell repertoires in COVID-19. Sequencing was performed with immunoSEQ multiplex PCR; in TCRdb, only in-frame clones are kept and a portion is missing. The sample holds under 250,000 clones, more than 75% seen once. Sequences were obtained from peripheral blood. The receptors come from a man aged 45-60 years with COVID-19, enrolled during active disease. Each CDR3 is given with its conserved first and last residue. A D gene is named only where the DNA matches it firmly. Expanded clones get a size class; other rows say once, few or many, or leave the size out.

V,J,D,size,CDR3,DNA
TRBV18,TRBJ2-7,TRBD2,-,CASSPPGLADVSYEQYF,TGTGCCAGCTCACCACCGGGACTAGCGGACGTCTCCTACGAGCAGTACTTC
TRBV19,TRBJ2-2,-,-,CASSTHRATGELFF,TGTGCCAGTAGTACGCACAGGGCCACCGGGGAGCTGTTTTTT
TRBV19,TRBJ2-7,-,-,CASNQRLSSYEQYF,TGTGCCAGTAATCAGCGACTTAGCTCCTACGAGCAGTACTTC
TRBV5-4,TRBJ1-1,TRBD1,-,CASSRQGAMAAEAFF,TGTGCCAGCAGCCGACAGGGGGCGATGGCGGCTGAAGCTTTCTTT
TRBV29-1,TRBJ1-1,-,-,CSVQRQENTEAFF,TGCAGCGTCCAACGACAGGAAAACACTGAAGCTTTCTTT
TRBV24-1,TRBJ2-3,TRBD1,-,CAISGQITDTQYF,TGTGCCATCTCGGGACAGATCACAGATACGCAGTATTTT
TRBV6-6,TRBJ2-2,TRBD1,once,CASSPGTGIPWGTGELFF,TGTGCCAGCAGTCCCGGGACAGGGATCCCTTGGGGGACCGGGGAGCTGTTTTTT
TRBV19,TRBJ2-4,TRBD2,-,CASSLLAGGGIAKNIQYF,TGTGCCAGTAGTCTACTAGCGGGGGGTGGGATAGCCAAAAACATTCAGTACTTC
TRBV5-1,TRBJ2-3,-,-,CASSLGAGGGTDTQYF,TGCGCCAGCAGCTTGGGGGCCGGCGGGGGCACAGATACGCAGTATTTT
TRBV21-1,TRBJ1-5,-,few,CASSKEGAYYSNQPQHF,TGTGCCAGCAGCAAAGAGGGGGCGTATTATAGCAATCAGCCCCAGCATTTT
TRBV5-6,TRBJ2-5,TRBD1,-,CASSLGWTGMETQYF,TGTGCCAGCAGCTTGGGGTGGACAGGGATGGAGACCCAGTACTTC
TRBV27,TRBJ2-7,TRBD2,-,CASSIGTRVYEQYF,TGTGCCAGCAGTATAGGGACTAGAGTCTACGAGCAGTACTTC
TRBV27,TRBJ2-3,TRBD2,-,CASSSFRGGTDTQYF,TGTGCCAGCAGTTCGTTTCGGGGGGGCACAGATACGCAGTATTTT
TRBV19,TRBJ2-2,-,-,CASNPIWESRAGELFF,TGTGCCAGTAACCCAATCTGGGAGAGTCGGGCCGGGGAGCTGTTTTTT
TRBV19,TRBJ1-2,TRBD1,-,CASSRDSLNYGYTF,TGTGCCAGTAGTAGGGACAGCCTGAACTATGGCTACACCTTC
TRBV16,TRBJ1-5,-,-,CASSQSAENQPQHF,TGTGCCAGCAGCCAATCGGCGGAGAATCAGCCCCAGCATTTT
TRBV5-6,TRBJ2-7,TRBD2,-,CASSLLLAGGIYEQYF,TGTGCCAGCAGCTTGTTGCTAGCGGGGGGGATCTACGAGCAGTACTTC
TRBV7-2,TRBJ2-5,TRBD2,few,CASSLRGGPETQYF,TGTGCCAGCAGCTTACGGGGGGGGCCAGAGACCCAGTACTTC
TRBV7-9,TRBJ2-7,-,-,CASSAPTGYEQYF,TGTGCCAGCAGCGCCCCGACAGGCTACGAGCAGTACTTC
TRBV7-9,TRBJ2-3,-,-,CASSLRGGDTQYF,TGTGCCAGCAGCTTACGGGGAGGAGATACGCAGTATTTT
TRBV7-2,TRBJ2-5,-,-,CASSLAGHKETQYF,TGTGCCAGCAGCTTAGCGGGACACAAAGAGACCCAGTACTTC
TRBV3-1/TRBV3-2,TRBJ2-7,TRBD2,few,CASSQGTSGGYEQYF,TGTGCCAGCAGCCAAGGGACTAGCGGGGGGTACGAGCAGTACTTC
TRBV19,TRBJ2-3,-,-,CASSIAAIRSDTQYF,TGTGCCAGTAGTATCGCGGCGATACGGTCGGATACGCAGTATTTT
TRBV19,TRBJ1-5,TRBD1,many,CASSPTGLDQPQHF,TGTGCCAGTAGTCCGACAGGGTTGGATCAGCCCCAGCATTTT
TRBV9,TRBJ2-3,TRBD2,-,CASSLRGSGVPDTQYF,TGTGCCAGCAGCCTCCGGGGTAGCGGGGTACCAGATACGCAGTATTTT
TRBV9,TRBJ2-7,-,-,CASSPYLGLNYEQYF,TGTGCCAGCAGCCCCTACCTCGGACTGAACTACGAGCAGTACTTC
TRBV6-5,TRBJ2-2,TRBD1,-,CASTLQGALGGELFF,TGTGCCAGCACCCTACAGGGGGCGCTTGGCGGGGAGCTGTTTTTT
TRBV27,TRBJ2-3,TRBD2,-,CASSPRTSGPRGTDTQYF,TGTGCCAGCAGTCCAAGGACTAGCGGACCGAGGGGGACAGATACGCAGTATTTT
TRBV6-6,TRBJ2-1,-,-,CASSRSTGVGGLGEQFF,TGTGCCAGCAGTCGCTCTACGGGAGTGGGGGGTCTCGGTGAGCAGTTCTTC
TRBV5-1,TRBJ1-1,TRBD1,few,CASSRGQANTEAFF,TGCGCCAGCAGCCGGGGACAGGCGAACACTGAAGCTTTCTTT
TRBV2,TRBJ2-3,TRBD1,once,CASRDRHSTDTQYF,TGTGCCAGCAGGGACAGGCATAGCACAGATACGCAGTATTTT
TRBV3-1/TRBV3-2,TRBJ2-5,-,once,CASSHGDIGETQYF,TGTGCCAGCAGCCATGGGGACATCGGGGAGACCCAGTACTTC
TRBV10-3,TRBJ2-1,TRBD2,-,CAIRGLAGNSYNEQFF,TGTGCCATCAGGGGACTAGCGGGAAATTCTTACAATGAGCAGTTCTTC
TRBV2,TRBJ2-2,-,-,CASTLILSTGELFF,TGTGCCAGCACCTTGATACTGAGCACCGGGGAGCTGTTTTTT
TRBV4-3,TRBJ1-4,TRBD1,-,CASSVQTGINEKLFF,TGCGCCAGCTCGGTCCAGACAGGGATCAATGAAAAACTGTTTTTT
TRBV6-5,TRBJ2-7,TRBD1,few,CASSYSSFRGLYEQYF,TGTGCCAGCAGTTACTCGAGTTTCAGGGGGCTATACGAGCAGTACTTC
TRBV7-2,TRBJ2-3,-,-,CASSSRSSTDTQYF,TGTGCCAGCAGCTCCAGGTCTAGCACAGATACGCAGTATTTT
TRBV24-1,TRBJ2-2,-,-,CATSEPGSGELFF,TGTGCCACCAGTGAGCCAGGGTCCGGGGAGCTGTTTTTT
TRBV20-1,TRBJ2-3,TRBD1,few,CSASPQGWADTQYF,TGCAGTGCTAGTCCACAGGGGTGGGCAGATACGCAGTATTTT